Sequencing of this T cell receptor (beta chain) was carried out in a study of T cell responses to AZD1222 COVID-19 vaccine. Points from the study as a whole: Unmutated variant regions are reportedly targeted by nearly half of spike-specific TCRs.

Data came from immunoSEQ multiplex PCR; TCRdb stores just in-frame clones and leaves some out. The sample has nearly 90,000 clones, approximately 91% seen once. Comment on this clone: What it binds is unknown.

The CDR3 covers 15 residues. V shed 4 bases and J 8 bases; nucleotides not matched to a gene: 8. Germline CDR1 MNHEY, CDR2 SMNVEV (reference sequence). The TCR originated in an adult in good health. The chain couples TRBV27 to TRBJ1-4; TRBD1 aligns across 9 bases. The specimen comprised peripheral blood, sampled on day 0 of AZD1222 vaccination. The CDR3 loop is CASSSPPDRGEKLFF. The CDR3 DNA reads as TGTGCCAGCAGTTCCCCCCCGGACAGGGGCGAAAAACTGTTTTTT.